This T cell receptor (beta chain) was recorded in a study of vaccination effects on CD4 cells after COVID-19 (dated by TCRdb to the early 2020s). The study in broad terms: Post-vaccine samples across the study were collected a median of 72 days after the second dose, with a range of 14 to 241. In both COVID-19 convalescent patients and infection-naive vaccine recipients, the study compared SARS-CoV-2 spike-specific CD4+ TCR repertoires from before mRNA vaccination with those from after it. The Oncomine TCR Beta short-read assay on an Illumina iSeq 100 was used to sequence cultures from other donors in the study. Altogether, 10 COVID-19 convalescent patients and a handful of SARS-CoV-2-naive healthy vaccine recipients made up the full study. Beyond this particular receptor, the publication reports: Limitations of the study were the small number of convalescent patients and the absence of early post-infection timepoints. In healthy vaccine recipients, vaccine-induced clones were almost all SARS-CoV-2 mono-reactive, with only 1 of 255 being cross-reactive with common cold coronaviruses. Marked clonal contraction was observed in both infection-induced and vaccine-induced clones at late post-vaccination timepoints, consistent with waning T cell responses.

The library was generated by the immunoSEQ multiplex PCR assay. TCR beta CDR3 sequencing was performed on DNA from the cultured, isolated CD4+ T cells. As for the original processing: Non-productive TCR sequences were discarded, and reads were trimmed to the CDR3 region, with only CDR3s of 7 or more amino acids retained. The MANAFEST web app was used to pick out antigen-specific clonotypes by comparing their expansion in peptide wells with that in reference cultures. To count as positive, a clone had to show expansion at FDR<0.05 compared with the reference and with all other wells, an odds ratio above 5, and a frequency above 0.1% in two replicate wells. A clonotype was called cross-reactive if it was significantly expanded both in SARS-CoV-2 spike wells and in at least one common cold coronavirus spike condition. Levenshtein distance calculated with the stringdist R package was used to assess CDR3 similarity, and unrooted trees were constructed with ape in R 3.6.1. The table was pulled from immuneACCESS by TCRdb, which kept in-frame rearrangements only. Such tables lose some clones; where checked, under half of the loss comes from unresolved V genes, and the rest has no known cause. The V and J calls and clone size come from that table; D and trimming were worked out from the DNA. The sample table records about 24,000 clones; roughly four fifths of these occur just once. The ten largest clones take up about 5.3% of the sample.

Details on this clone: No cognate antigen has been identified for it. Base quality data are lacking; no much larger clone is found one base away.

To identify antigen-specific CD4+ T cell clonotypes by their expansion, the ViraFEST assay first stimulated PBMC with viral peptide pools and then applied TCR sequencing. After more than nine days of culture, CD4+ T cells were isolated with the EasySep CD4+ T cell isolation kit. Each participant received two doses of an mRNA SARS-CoV-2 vaccine, either BNT162b2 or mRNA-1273. None of the healthy vaccine recipients had a prior SARS-CoV-2 infection, which was confirmed by nucleocapsid antibody tests that came back negative both before and after vaccination. Each well held more than 1.5 million PBMC cultured in IMDM containing approximately 5% human AB serum, around 10 IU/ml IL-2 and gentamicin, along with around 11 ug/ml peptides. On days 3 and 7, half of the culture medium was replaced with fresh IL-2-containing medium. Unless noted otherwise, every peptide stimulation condition was cultured in triplicate wells. PBMC were separated from whole blood using Ficoll-Paque Plus gradient centrifugation and were then either cryopreserved at -140C or used fresh. Overlapping peptide pools spanned the spike proteins of SARS-CoV-2 and the common cold coronaviruses HCoV-NL63, HCoV-OC43 and HCoV-229E. The QIAamp micro DNA kit was used to extract genomic DNA from the cultured CD4+ T cells.

Trimming costs V 6 bases and J 2 bases, and their ends lie 19 bases apart. The CDR3, cysteine through phenylalanine, is 16 amino acids long. Only CDR3 DNA is held: 48 bases, read in frame from base 1. The germline V gene supplies CDR1 SGHRS and CDR2 YFSETQ. The sample was CD4+ T cells from PBMCs cultured with SARS-CoV-2 spike peptides, taken after COVID-19 vaccination. This sample's cell subset or site label indicates: SARS-CoV-2 spike overlapping peptide pool stimulation. The V and J segments used are TRBV5-1 and TRBJ2-3; the best D guess is TRBD1, with 6 bases matching. The source is a human donor who received a COVID-19 vaccine. Some clones in this sample may be carry-over from other donors' samples. The DNA sequence follows: TGCGCCAGCACCTCGGGGACAAACCGAGTCACAGATACGCAGTATTTT. This yields the protein CASTSGTNRVTDTQYF.